The next 23 T cell receptor beta chains were all read from a single sample in a study of blood T cells in healthy people across ages. Together with a sample-barcoded 5' primer, a J-beta primer mix was included in a second PCR lasting about 6 to 11 cycles. TCRdb processed the 5' RACE reads anew with MiXCR; each CDR3 protein has one entry. Altogether around 990,000 distinct CDR3 sequences are present, under 40% being singletons, with the ten largest covering 13%. Sample: blood. The receptors were sampled from a man younger than 30 in good health.

The chain combines TRBV2 with TRBJ2-5, with D possibly being TRBD2 (6 bases). Germline CDR1 reads SNHLY; CDR2 reads FYNNEI. The CDR3 spans 17 residues. The V end lost 6 bases, the J end lost 0 bases, and 20 bases lay between the germline ends. The CDR3 sequence is CASSPRRGRRYQETQYF. The CDR3 bases are TGTGCCAGCAGCCCCCGGAGGGGCAGAAGGTACCAAGAGACCCAGTACTTC.

The chain recombines TRBV6-1 with TRBJ2-4, with D perhaps matching TRBD2 (6 bases). Germline CDR1 reads MNHNS; CDR2 reads SASEGT. The CDR3 extends over 13 amino acids. Trimming stripped 7 bases from V and 4 bases from J, with 11 bases between. The CDR3 nucleotides are TGTGCCAGCACCGCGGGGCTTAAAAACATTCAGTACTTC. It is translated as CASTAGLKNIQYF.

The chain has TRBV28 and TRBJ2-7, with 9 positions matching TRBD1. V gave up 6 bases and J gave up 5 bases; unmatched junction bases: 11. CDR1 and CDR2 (germline): MDHEN, SYDVKM. This CDR3 is built from 15 residues. CDR3 bases: TGTGCCAGCAGGCCTTCCGGGACAGGGTCCCACGAGCAGTACTTC. This gives the protein CASRPSGTGSHEQYF.

This chain joins TRBV2 and TRBJ1-2; TRBD1 matches 8 bases. CDR3 length: 15 residues. Trimming took 6 bases from V and 2 from J; bases not matched to a gene: 8. Germline CDR1 reads SNHLY; CDR2 reads FYNNEI. The CDR3 DNA is TGTGCCAGCAGACCCATACAGGGGGTAAACTATGGCTACACCTTC. This encodes CASRPIQGVNYGYTF.

V gene TRBV3-1 combines with J gene TRBJ2-2; D possibly corresponds to TRBD1 (5 bases). The germline gives CDR1 LGHDT, CDR2 YNNKEL (reference sequence). The CDR3 spans 14 residues. V was pared by 1 base and J by 6 bases, with 9 bases between. Here the CDR3 reads CASSQGTGPGELFF. The CDR3, as DNA: TGTGCCAGCAGCCAAGGCACAGGCCCCGGGGAGCTGTTTTTT.

This clonotype turned up a few times. The V and J genes are TRBV20-1 and TRBJ2-7, with D unresolved. There are 15 residues in the CDR3. Per germline, CDR1 DFQATT and CDR2 SNEGSKA (reference sequence). Trimming removed 1 base at V and 6 bases at J, with 19 bases between. The CDR3 nucleotides read TGCAGTGCTAGAGCCCAAAATGGTCTGGGTCGCGAGCAGTACTTC. It translates to CSARAQNGLGREQYF.

This clonotype occurred a few times. V and J are TRBV6-1 and TRBJ1-6; TRBD1 agrees at 7 bases. The CDR3 runs to 14 residues. The germline gives CDR1 MNHNS, CDR2 SASEGT. The trim removed 10 bases at V and 7 bases at J, leaving 10 bases unmatched. This CDR3 is CAIRGSLSNSPLHF. Written as DNA, the CDR3 is TGTGCCATCAGGGGGTCACTCAGCAATTCACCCCTCCACTTT.

V usage is TRBV5-1 and J usage is TRBJ1-1; 10 bases agree with TRBD1. Germline lookup yields CDR1 SGHRS and CDR2 YFSETQ. CDR3 length: 16 amino acids. V dropped 2 bases and J dropped 11; count of bases not matched to a gene: 15. This chain's CDR3 is CASSLQGGQGGRLAFF. The CDR3 coding sequence is TGCGCCAGCAGCTTACAAGGAGGACAGGGGGGACGGTTGGCTTTCTTT.

The chain joins TRBV3-1 to TRBJ2-1, with 7 bases lining up with TRBD1. The J call is doubtful: the DNA matches TRBJ2-7 better. Germline V gene sequence: CDR1 LGHDT, CDR2 YNNKEL (reference sequence). The CDR3 sequence is 16 residues long. CDR3 residues: CASSHPGQSSYNEQYF. The CDR3 bases are TGTGCCAGCAGCCACCCGGGACAGAGCTCCTACAATGAGCAGTACTTC.

This clonotype appeared a few times. The chain combines TRBV4-3 with TRBJ1-4; D gene ambiguous. This CDR3 has 17 amino acids. With 0 bases removed from V and 2 bases from J, the gap between germline ends came to 13 bases. Looked up from germline, CDR1 is LGHNA and CDR2 is YSLEER. This CDR3 is CASSQETVVATNEKLFF. In nucleotides, the CDR3 is TGCGCCAGCAGCCAAGAAACGGTGGTCGCTACTAATGAAAAACTGTTTTTT.

V is TRBV12-3 or TRBV12-4 and J is TRBJ2-2; possibly TRBD1 for D (5 bases). Trimming took off 3 bases at V and 7 bases at J, with 15 bases between the two ends. This CDR3 has 15 residues. The DNA of the CDR3 is TGTGCCAGCAGTTTGCCAGTAGGGGCCGGCGGGGAGCTGTTTTTT. Amino acid sequence: CASSLPVGAGGELFF.

The table lists this clonotype with a few counts. The CDR3 here is CASSARVTTEAFF. CDR3 DNA: TGTGCCAGCAGTGCCAGGGTTACCACTGAAGCTTTCTTT. The V and J genes are TRBV6-5 and TRBJ1-1; maybe TRBD1 (5 bases). This CDR3 has 13 residues. Trimming stripped 5 bases from V and 4 bases from J, with 11 bases between. Germline CDR1 and CDR2: MNHEY and SVGAGI.

The chain links TRBV7-2 to TRBJ1-1, with D possibly being TRBD1 (5 bases). This CDR3 has 13 residues. The V end lost 5 bases, the J end lost 3 bases, and 10 bases lay between the germline ends. The germline V gene has CDR1 SGHTA and CDR2 FQGNSA. The CDR3 loop is CASSVGTYTEAFF. The CDR3 coding sequence is TGTGCCAGCAGCGTGGGGACTTACACTGAAGCTTTCTTT. Looking up the rest from reference TRBV7-2 and TRBJ1-1 gives the full variable domain: GAGVSQSPSNKVTEKGKDVELRCDPISGHTALYWYRQSLGQGLEFLIYFQGNSAPDKSGLPSDRFSAERTGGSVSTLTIQRTQQEDSAVYLCASSVGTYTEAFFGQGTRLTVV.

Many counts were recorded for this clonotype. CDR3 sequence reads: CASSPQETQYF. As DNA, the CDR3 is TGTGCCAGCAGTCCTCAAGAGACCCAGTACTTC. The gene calls are TRBV18 and TRBJ2-5, with D hard to call. The germline V gene encodes CDR1 KGHSH and CDR2 LQKENI. Trimming removed 8 bases at V and 2 bases at J, with 6 bases between. This CDR3 region has 11 residues.

The chain carries TRBV9 and TRBJ2-2; 10 bases align to TRBD1. In germline, CDR1 is SGDLS, CDR2 YYNGEE. The J segment lost 6 bases and the V segment lost 0 bases, leaving 5 bases of the junction unmatched. This CDR3 spans 16 amino acids. The CDR3 here is CASSVAGTGVPGELFF. CDR3 sequence (DNA): TGTGCCAGCAGCGTAGCCGGGACAGGGGTACCCGGGGAGCTGTTTTTT.

The CDR3 coding sequence is TGCGCCAGCAGCCGAGGGACTGGCCTCGAGCAGTACTTC. Amino acids: CASSRGTGLEQYF. The V call is TRBV4-3, the J call TRBJ2-5; the D gene is possibly TRBD2 (6 bases). The end of the DNA aligns better with TRBJ2-7, so the J call may be wrong. Germline CDR1 and CDR2: LGHNA and YSLEER. This CDR3 spans 13 amino acids.

This chain links TRBV20-1 with TRBJ2-3; TRBD1 matches 10 bases. CDR1 is DFQATT and CDR2 is SNEGSKA in the germline V gene (reference sequence). V lost 4 bases to trimming and J lost 0 bases; unmatched junction nucleotides: 13. This CDR3 region has 18 residues. CDR3 region: CSANSEEGQGTSTDTQYF. Here the CDR3 DNA reads TGCAGTGCTAACTCGGAGGAGGGACAGGGGACCAGCACAGATACGCAGTATTTT.

There are a few counts of this clonotype. The chain carries TRBV20-1 and TRBJ2-3; D is unresolved. Germline loops: CDR1 DFQATT, CDR2 SNEGSKA (reference sequence). The V gene lost 0 bases and the J gene lost 3 bases, with 7 bases spanning the gap. The CDR3 is 13 amino acids. The CDR3 DNA sequence: TGCAGTGCTAGAGAAACGGGTACAGATACGCAGTATTTT. Translating gives CSARETGTDTQYF.

This clonotype was seen many times. The rearrangement links TRBV12-3 or TRBV12-4 to TRBJ1-6, with 9 bases lining up with TRBD1. The CDR3 is 14 amino acids. V shed 4 bases and J 8 bases; nucleotides not matched to a gene: 3. CDR3 sequence (DNA): TGTGCCAGCAGTTACAGGACAGGGGATTCACCCCTCCACTTT. It codes for CASSYRTGDSPLHF.

The chain carries TRBV6-6 and TRBJ2-1, with D possibly TRBD1 on 5 matching bases. Germline V gives CDR1 MNHNY, CDR2 SVGAGI (reference sequence). Trimming took 0 bases from V and 5 from J, leaving 14 bases between them. The CDR3 is made up of 16 amino acids. CDR3 sequence reads: CASSYSVDKGHNEQFF. Written as DNA, the CDR3 is TGTGCCAGCAGTTACTCGGTCGACAAGGGGCACAATGAGCAGTTCTTC.

The genes are TRBV28 and TRBJ2-1; TRBD1 aligns across 7 bases. This CDR3 comprises 15 residues. V gave up 6 bases and J gave up 6 bases; unmatched junction bases: 11. In germline, CDR1 is MDHEN, CDR2 SYDVKM. CDR3 sequence (DNA): TGTGCCAGCAGGACAGGGAGCGGTCTTTTCAATGAGCAGTTCTTC. This codes for CASRTGSGLFNEQFF. Combining the CDR3 with reference TRBV28 and TRBJ2-1 gives the whole variable domain DVKVTQSSRYLVKRTGEKVFLECVQDMDHENMFWYRQDPGLGLRLIYFSYDVKMKEKGDIPEGYSVSREKKERFSLILESASTNQTSMYLCASRTGSGLFNEQFFGPGTRLTVL.

The chain is built from TRBV20-1 and TRBJ1-5; 7 nucleotides align to TRBD1. Germline assignment: CDR1 DFQATT and CDR2 SNEGSKA (reference sequence). The length of the CDR3 is 13 residues. The ends lost 4 bases at V and 3 bases at J; junction bases unmatched: 3. The DNA of the CDR3 is TGCAGTGCTATGGGACAGCCCAATCAGCCCCAGCATTTT. Amino acids: CSAMGQPNQPQHF.

The chain joins TRBV6-6 to TRBJ2-3; D is ambiguous. CDR1 is MNHNY and CDR2 is SVGAGI in the germline V gene (reference sequence). The length of the CDR3 is 13 residues. V lost 0 bases and J lost 4, with 5 bases in between. CDR3 region: CASSYSPSDTQYF. The CDR3, as DNA: TGTGCCAGCAGTTACTCGCCGTCAGATACGCAGTATTTT.